This section outlines one TCR beta chain sequence together with its context. This sample is drawn from a study of blood T cell repertoires in COVID-19. Overall study context: Both acute and convalescent COVID-19 samples were obtained from the United States, Italy and Spain. Nucleic acid was either cDNA or gDNA, and it came from T cells, B-cell-depleted T cells, or PBMCs.

The V gene's germline CDR1 is SGHNT and CDR2 YYREEE (reference sequence). The CDR3 consists of 13 residues. Trimming removed 4 bases from V and 3 bases from J; junction bases left unmatched: 3. Seattle-derived patients entered the study during active infection and were followed longitudinally. Original processing notes: Estimation of nucleated cell counts relied on the amplification of reference gene primers. The method was immunoSEQ multiplex PCR; TCRdb's version includes in-frame clones alone and lacks a portion of them. The D gene and trimming were derived from the DNA, and the V and J assignments and clone size from that table. The table shows about 170,000 clones, with around 93% occurring only once.

The clonotype originates from a man aged 30-40 years with COVID-19, enrolled during active disease. The chain has TRBV5-4 and TRBJ1-1; TRBD1 agrees at 7 bases. Source material: peripheral blood. Here the CDR3 reads CASSGQVYTEAFF. CDR3 bases: TGTGCCAGCAGCGGACAGGTTTACACTGAAGCTTTCTTT. Full variable domain (remainder filled in from reference TRBV5-4 and TRBJ1-1): ETGVTQSPTHLIKTRGQQVTLRCSSQSGHNTVSWYQQALGQGPQFIFQYYREEENGRGNFPPRFSGLQFPNYSSELNVNALELDDSALYLCASSGQVYTEAFFGQGTRLTVV.